This TCR delta chain was identified during a study of gamma-delta chains in newborns, infants, children. Study background: Microbial exposure reportedly drives polyclonal innate γδ T cell expansion after birth.

The sample holds a few counts of this clone. It may be a read error: a sequence one base away is much more abundant. Germline V CDR1 and CDR2: GEAIGNYY, EKD. CDR3 length equals 19 residues. TCRdb re-called the reads using CATT. Counted here are 2,500 to 3,500 delta-chain clones, around 3.9% occurring once; the ten biggest clones make up approximately 15%. This clonotype was obtained from a child who was a newborn, infant or young child, either healthy, febrile or measles-vaccinated (not recorded which). The material sequenced was blood. This sequence joins TRDV2 and TRDJ3; 10 positions agree with TRDD3. Here the CDR3 DNA reads TGTGCCTGTGACACTGGGGGATACAAGGGCTCCCGGGACACCCGACAGATGTTTTTC. It is translated as CACDTGGYKGSRDTRQMFF.